The TCR beta chain described here comes from a study of blood T cell repertoires in COVID-19 (dated by TCRdb to 2018 to 2021). For context, the study as a whole: Collaborator samples came from the United States, Italy and Spain and covered acute and convalescent phases of COVID-19. The material from the prospective study consisted of cDNA or gDNA derived from T cells, B-cell-depleted T cells, or PBMCs. The dataset comprised deeply sampled blood TCRbeta repertoires from subjects exposed to, actively infected with, or recovered from COVID-19. A freely available public database, intended as a resource for researchers studying the immune response to SARS-CoV-2, is where the repertoires were released. The samples were drawn from the first 160 participants of the ongoing ImmuneRACE study and from 1,254 subjects provided by 6 global collaborators. The sample metadata nearly always contained a de-identified subject ID, COVID-19 status, age in years and sex. HLA class I and class II types, where available, came from metadata supplied by the sample provider rather than from assay-based typing.

Each collaborating institution followed its own protocols to collect whole blood in K2EDTA tubes. Collaborator samples were shipped for TCRbeta analysis as frozen whole blood, isolated PBMCs, or DNA extracted from either sample type. TCRbeta CDR3 regions were amplified from genomic DNA using the immunoSEQ Assay, a bias-controlled multiplex PCR. On the study's bioinformatics: The number of nucleated cells in each sample was estimated from the amplification of reference gene primers within the assay. To quantify the absolute abundance of each unique TCRbeta CDR3 rearrangement, sequence reads were collapsed and filtered. For each sample, productive Simpson clonality was calculated as the square root of Simpson's diversity index across productive rearrangements. TCRdb re-hosts the immuneACCESS table, in-frame sequences only. Its copies lack some clones; in the studies checked, an unresolved V gene accounts for under half of them, and the cause for the rest is not known. V and J calls plus clone size are reproduced from that table; the DNA served to infer D and trimming. This sample is represented by roughly 150,000 clones; about 81% of them were singletons. In total, the top ten clones hold less than 4.5% of the sample.

Including the terminal cysteine and phenylalanine, the CDR3 comprises 15 residues. The CDR3 DNA has 45 bases and is translated from base 1. The germline V gene yields SGHRS for CDR1 and YFSETQ for CDR2. V lost 1 base and J lost 0 bases, and the count of bases not matched to a germline gene is 2. In the case of this clone: Which antigen it targets is not known. Base quality data are lacking; no much larger clone is found one base away.

General findings and caveats noted by the study authors: How much clinical and demographic metadata was included differed by source and by participant, and the metadata was provided uncurated.

Recombination joined TRBV5-1 with TRBJ1-1; 8 central nucleotides agree with TRBD1. The sequenced sample consisted of peripheral blood. The receptor was isolated from a woman aged 80 or older with acute or convalescent COVID-19. For the CDR3, the sequence is CASSLRTGMNTEAFF. The DNA reads TGCGCCAGCAGCTTGAGGACAGGGATGAACACTGAAGCTTTCTTT. When the CDR3 is completed using the reference TRBV5-1 and TRBJ1-1 genes on either side, the full variable domain is KAGVTQTPRYLIKTRGQQVTLSCSPISGHRSVSWYQQTPGQGLQFLFEYFSETQRNKGNFPGRFSGRQFSNSRSEMNVSTLELGDSALYLCASSLRTGMNTEAFFGQGTRLTVV.